The 19 T cell receptor beta chains below come from one sample, sequenced in a study of T cells in Graves' hyperthyroidism and ophthalmopathy. The investigators amplified TCR beta CDR3 regions from RNA transcripts. A first-round RT-PCR of the TCR CDR3 used the HTBI primer set. Using its own MiXCR run on the multiplex PCR reads, TCRdb lists one record per CDR3 protein. Of 300,000 to 400,000 distinct CDR3 sequences listed, around 23% were seen once; the top ten hold around 45%. The sample comprised blood. The receptors here all came from a woman aged 50 to 60 with Graves' hyperthyroidism.

The chain is built from TRBV28 and TRBJ2-5; tentatively, D is TRBD1 (6 bases). Trimming took off 1 base at V and 2 bases at J, with 11 bases between the two ends. CDR1 is MDHEN and CDR2 is SYDVKM in the germline V gene. CDR3 length: 15 amino acids. CDR3 sequence: CASSLLQGAQETQYF. The CDR3 DNA is TGTGCCAGCAGTTTATTACAGGGAGCTCAAGAGACCCAGTACTTC.

The chain employs TRBV20-1 and TRBJ2-7; 8 nucleotides agree with TRBD1. V was clipped by 2 bases and J by 2 bases; unmatched bases: 5. Germline V lookup: CDR1 DFQATT, CDR2 SNEGSKA (reference sequence). This CDR3 is 14 amino acids long. The CDR3 sequence: CSARSGTGAYEQYF. CDR3 DNA sequence: TGCAGTGCTAGATCCGGGACAGGAGCCTACGAGCAGTACTTC.

This clonotype was seen at least ten times. The chain combines TRBV7-2 with TRBJ1-6; 7 nucleotides line up with TRBD1. The CDR3 covers 13 residues. CDR1 and CDR2 (germline): SGHTA, FQGNSA. J was trimmed by 10 bases and V by 5 bases; bases with no gene match: 5. CDR3 coding DNA: TGTGCCAGCAGCAGAGACAGGGCCTCACCCCTCCACTTT. Its translation is CASSRDRASPLHF.

This clonotype was detected many times. The chain carries TRBV12-3 or TRBV12-4 and TRBJ1-1, with a weak D call TRBD1 (5 bases). The CDR3 totals 14 residues. V was shortened by 7 bases and J by 0 bases, with 12 bases between the two germline ends. CDR3 DNA sequence: TGTGCCAGCACCGAGAAGGGGCTGAACACTGAAGCTTTCTTT. Protein sequence: CASTEKGLNTEAFF.

This CDR3 is CASITSGGDYGYTF. The CDR3, as DNA: TGTGCCAGCATCACCTCAGGGGGAGACTATGGCTACACCTTC. V gene TRBV6-1 combines with J gene TRBJ1-2; 7 bases map to TRBD1. Germline trimming cut 7 bases from V and 3 bases from J; bases unmatched to any gene: 8. Germline V gene sequence: CDR1 MNHNS, CDR2 SASEGT. CDR3 length equals 14 residues.

The chain joins TRBV20-1 to TRBJ2-1, with no clear D. Looked up from germline, CDR1 is DFQATT and CDR2 is SNEGSKA (reference sequence). The V gene lost 3 bases and the J gene lost 3 bases, with 9 bases spanning the gap. The CDR3 is 13 residues long. The CDR3, as DNA: TGCAGTGCTAGTCGCCTAGACTACAATGAGCAGTTCTTC. Translated: CSASRLDYNEQFF.

This clonotype has at least ten counts. The V and J genes are TRBV5-4 and TRBJ2-5; TRBD2 agrees at 11 bases. CDR3 size: 17 residues. The V gene's germline CDR1 is SGHNT and CDR2 YYREEE (reference sequence). Trimming removed 0 bases from V and 4 bases from J; junction bases left unmatched: 8. The CDR3 loop reads CASSLETSGIIGETQYF. CDR3 sequence (DNA): TGTGCCAGCAGCTTGGAGACTAGCGGGATCATCGGAGAGACCCAGTACTTC.

This rearrangement joins TRBV7-9 to TRBJ2-1; 8 bases fit TRBD2. The germline V gene has CDR1 SEHNR and CDR2 FQNEAQ (reference sequence). Trimming took 3 bases from V and 5 from J; bases not matched to a gene: 9. This CDR3 is built from 16 residues. This CDR3 reads CASSLGNSGVNNEQFF. The CDR3 region has the DNA TGTGCCAGCAGCTTGGGGAATAGCGGGGTGAACAATGAGCAGTTCTTC.

V usage is TRBV7-9 and J usage is TRBJ1-1; no clear D. Germline CDR1 SEHNR, CDR2 FQNEAQ (reference sequence). V was trimmed by 1 base and J by 0 bases, leaving 6 bases between them. This CDR3 spans 14 amino acids. CDR3 sequence reads: CASSLDAMNTEAFF. The CDR3 DNA sequence: TGTGCCAGCAGCTTAGACGCCATGAACACTGAAGCTTTCTTT.

There are a few counts of this clonotype. This sequence joins TRBV4-1 and TRBJ2-2, with D tentatively TRBD2 (5 bases). The V end lost 0 bases, the J end lost 1 base, and 9 bases lay between the germline ends. CDR3 length: 16 amino acids. The germline CDR1 and CDR2 sequences are MGHRA and YSYEKL. CDR3 in amino acids: CASSQEASWNTGELFF. In DNA form, the CDR3 reads TGCGCCAGCAGCCAAGAGGCTAGCTGGAACACCGGGGAGCTGTTTTTT.

This clonotype was detected many times. The rearrangement joins TRBV18 to TRBJ2-7; D possibly corresponds to TRBD2 (6 bases). V was shortened by 3 bases and J by 1 base, with 13 bases between the two germline ends. This CDR3 contains 15 residues. CDR1 is KGHSH, CDR2 LQKENI, per germline. CDR3 sequence reads: CASSPGGDISYEQYF. In DNA, the CDR3 is TGTGCCAGCTCACCGGGGGGAGACATTTCCTACGAGCAGTACTTC.

The V and J genes are TRBV14 and TRBJ1-1; D remains ambiguous. This CDR3 spans 14 amino acids. V was pared by 2 bases and J by 0 bases, with 7 bases between. Germline CDR1 and CDR2: SGHDN and FVKESK. This CDR3 is CASSQQVLNTEAFF. The CDR3 bases are TGTGCCAGCAGCCAACAGGTCCTGAACACTGAAGCTTTCTTT.

A word on this clonotype: A much larger clone sits a single nucleotide away, making a read error possible. The chain links TRBV7-2 to TRBJ1-6; TRBD1 is a possible D gene (5 bases). Germline CDR1 and CDR2: SGHTA and FQGNSA. The CDR3 covers 15 residues. CDR3 sequence reads: CASILARQGGSPLHF. As DNA, the CDR3 is TGTGCCAGCATCTTAGCTAGGCAGGGAGGTTCACCCCTCCACTTT.

This clonotype was seen repeatedly, ten times or more. The chain employs TRBV7-8 and TRBJ2-5; 9 bases agree with TRBD2. The V gene's germline CDR1 is SGHVS and CDR2 FQNEAQ. The CDR3 sequence is 17 residues long. Trimming cost V 1 base and J 0 bases; bases outside gene matches: 6. The CDR3 spells CASSLGRGGRYQETQYF. For the CDR3, the DNA is TGTGCCAGCAGCTTAGGGCGGGGGGGCCGTTACCAAGAGACCCAGTACTTC.

This clonotype was detected ten times or more. This chain connects TRBV7-9 to TRBJ2-1, with TRBD2 matching 12 bases. The CDR3 is 18 amino acids. Germline CDR1 reads SEHNR; CDR2 reads FQNEAQ (reference sequence). The trim removed 5 bases at V and 0 bases at J, leaving 8 bases unmatched. The DNA of the CDR3 is TGTGCCAGCAGCGCCACTAGCGGGAGGCTGGGCTCCTACAATGAGCAGTTCTTC. Translation gives CASSATSGRLGSYNEQFF.

Details on this clonotype: This sequence may be a read error, since a much larger clone differs from it by one base. The chain uses TRBV6-2 or TRBV6-3 and TRBJ2-1, with D unclear. The CDR3 is made up of 15 amino acids. CDR1 and CDR2 from the germline V gene are MNHEY and SVGEGT. The V end lost 0 bases, the J end lost 8 bases, and 14 bases lay between the germline ends. The CDR3 region has the DNA TGTGCCAGCAGTTACTCCCCCTCTGTGGGCGATGAGCAGTTCTTC. This sequence encodes CASSYSPSVGDEQFF.

A few counts support this clonotype. Just one base apart from a much larger clone, this may be a read error. The chain is built from TRBV27 and TRBJ1-2; TRBD1 matches 9 bases. Germline V gives CDR1 MNHEY, CDR2 SMNVEV (reference sequence). This CDR3 is built from 14 residues. The CDR3 region is CTSSLFVGQGGYTF. The DNA for the CDR3 is TGTACCAGCAGTTTATTCGTGGGACAGGGTGGCTACACCTTC.

Note on this clonotype: Compared with germline, one end of the junction differs, possibly owing to a read error. The chain is built from TRBV28 and TRBJ1-1, with a tentative D call TRBD1 (5 bases). The CDR3 sequence is 16 residues long. Per germline, CDR1 MDHEN and CDR2 SYDVKM. CDR3 DNA sequence: TGTGCCAGCAGTTTTCAAGGGGCCCGATCGAACACTGAAGCCTTCTTT. It translates to CASSFQGARSNTEAFF. The full variable domain, with the rest looked up from reference TRBV28 and TRBJ1-1, is DVKVTQSSRYLVKRTGEKVFLECVQDMDHENMFWYRQDPGLGLRLIYFSYDVKMKEKGDIPEGYSVSREKKERFSLILESASTNQTSMYLCASSFQGARSNTEAFFGQGTRLTVV.

This clonotype has ten or more counts. The chain carries TRBV27 and TRBJ1-1, with D perhaps matching TRBD1 (6 bases). Trimming removed 5 bases at V and 1 base at J, with 14 bases between. CDR3 length equals 15 residues. Germline V gene lookup returns CDR1 MNHEY and CDR2 SMNVEV (reference sequence). CDR3 sequence: CASSRGTNGNTEAFF. The CDR3 nucleotides are TGTGCCAGCAGTAGAGGGACAAATGGGAACACTGAAGCTTTCTTT.